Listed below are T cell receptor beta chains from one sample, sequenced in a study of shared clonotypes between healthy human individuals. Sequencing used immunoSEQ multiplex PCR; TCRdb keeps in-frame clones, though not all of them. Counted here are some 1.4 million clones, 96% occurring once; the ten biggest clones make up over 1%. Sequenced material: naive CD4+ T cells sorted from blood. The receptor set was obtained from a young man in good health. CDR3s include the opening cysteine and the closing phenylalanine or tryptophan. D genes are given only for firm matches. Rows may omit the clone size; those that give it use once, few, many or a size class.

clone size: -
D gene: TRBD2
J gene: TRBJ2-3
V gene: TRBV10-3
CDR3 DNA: TGTGCCATCAGCCTCCTAGCGGGAGGGTCCACAGATACGCAGTATTTT
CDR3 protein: CAISLLAGGSTDTQYF

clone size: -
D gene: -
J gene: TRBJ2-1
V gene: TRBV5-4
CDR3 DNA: TGTGCCAGCAGCTCCGGGACTCAGGGATTCAATGAGCAGTTCTTC
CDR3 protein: CASSSGTQGFNEQFF

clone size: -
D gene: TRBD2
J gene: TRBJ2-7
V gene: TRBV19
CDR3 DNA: TGTGCCAGTAGTCTAGCGGGAGGCCCCTACGAGCAGTACTTC
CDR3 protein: CASSLAGGPYEQYF

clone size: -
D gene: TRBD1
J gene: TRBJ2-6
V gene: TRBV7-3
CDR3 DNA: TGTGCCAGCGGTATGACAGGGGGAGGCTCTGGGGCCAACGTCCTGACTTTC
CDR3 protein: CASGMTGGGSGANVLTF

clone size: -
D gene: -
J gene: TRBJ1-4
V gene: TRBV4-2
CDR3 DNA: TGTGCCAGCAGCACCCTGACCAGAGAAAAACTGTTTTTT
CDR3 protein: CASSTLTREKLFF

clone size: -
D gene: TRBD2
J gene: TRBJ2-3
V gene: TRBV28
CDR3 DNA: TGTGCCAGCAGCCCACCCGGACTAGCCCCAGATACGCAGTATTTT
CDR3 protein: CASSPPGLAPDTQYF

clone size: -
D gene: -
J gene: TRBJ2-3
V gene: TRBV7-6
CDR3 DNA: TGTGCCAGCAGCCACGCGGGGGATACGCAGTATTTT
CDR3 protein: CASSHAGDTQYF

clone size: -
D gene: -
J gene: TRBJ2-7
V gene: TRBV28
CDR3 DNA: TGTGCCAGCACCCTTAACTTACAGCAGTACTTC
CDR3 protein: CASTLNLQQYF

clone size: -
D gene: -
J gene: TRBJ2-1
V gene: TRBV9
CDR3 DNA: TGTGCCAGCACCCGAGGACCGTCCCAAGCCTCATTATACAATGAGCAGTTCTTC
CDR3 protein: CASTRGPSQASLYNEQFF

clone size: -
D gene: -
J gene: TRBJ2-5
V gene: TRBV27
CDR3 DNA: TGTGCCAGCAGTTTCAGGGGACCTAACCTGGAGACCCAGTACTTC
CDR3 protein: CASSFRGPNLETQYF

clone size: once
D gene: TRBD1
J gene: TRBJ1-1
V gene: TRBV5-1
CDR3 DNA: TGCGCCAGCAGCTCAGGGACAGGGAAGAGAGAAGCTTTCTTT
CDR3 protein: CASSSGTGKREAFF

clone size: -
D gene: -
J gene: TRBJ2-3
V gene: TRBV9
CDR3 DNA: TGTGCCAGCAGCGTAGCCGCGTCCACAGATACGCAGTATTTT
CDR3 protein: CASSVAASTDTQYF

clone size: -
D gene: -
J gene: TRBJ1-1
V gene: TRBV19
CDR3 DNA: TGTGCCAGTAGTATCTCCAGTAAGACCACTGAAGCTTTCTTT
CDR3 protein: CASSISSKTTEAFF

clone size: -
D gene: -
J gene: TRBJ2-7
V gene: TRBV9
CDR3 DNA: TGTGCCAGCAGCCAGACAAGCTCCTACGAGCAGTACTTC
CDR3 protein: CASSQTSSYEQYF

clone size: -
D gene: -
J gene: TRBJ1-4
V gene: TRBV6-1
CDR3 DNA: TGTGCCAGCAGTGATTTCAGATATGAAAAACTGTTTTTT
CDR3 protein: CASSDFRYEKLFF

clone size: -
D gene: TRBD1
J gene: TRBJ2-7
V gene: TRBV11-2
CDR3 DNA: TGTGCCAGCACCTCTTGGGACAGGGAGTACGAGCAGTACTTC
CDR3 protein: CASTSWDREYEQYF

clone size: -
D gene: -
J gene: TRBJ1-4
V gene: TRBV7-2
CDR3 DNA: TGTGCCAGCAGCTTTTTAGGCCCGAGTGAAAAACTGTTTTTT
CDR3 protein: CASSFLGPSEKLFF

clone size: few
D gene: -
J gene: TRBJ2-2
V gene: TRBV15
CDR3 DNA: TGTGCCACCAGCAGGGCATTACCCGGGACAGCGGGAACCGGGGAGCTGTTTTTT
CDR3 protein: CATSRALPGTAGTGELFF

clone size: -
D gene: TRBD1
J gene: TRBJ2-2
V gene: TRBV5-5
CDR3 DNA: TGTGCCAGCAGCTCGACAGGGGTGGGCGGGGAGCTGTTTTTT
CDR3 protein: CASSSTGVGGELFF

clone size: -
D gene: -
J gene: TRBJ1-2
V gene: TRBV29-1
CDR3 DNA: TGCAGCGTTGTGCCAGAGGCTGGCTATGGCTACACCTTC
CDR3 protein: CSVVPEAGYGYTF

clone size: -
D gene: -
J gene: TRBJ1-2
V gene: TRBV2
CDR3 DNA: TGTGCCAGCAGTCCGGATTCTAGCGGCTACACCTTC
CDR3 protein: CASSPDSSGYTF

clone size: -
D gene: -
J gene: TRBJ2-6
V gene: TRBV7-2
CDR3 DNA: TGTGCCAGCAGCTTAGTCAGGGGTTCTGGGGCCAACGTCCTGACTTTC
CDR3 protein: CASSLVRGSGANVLTF

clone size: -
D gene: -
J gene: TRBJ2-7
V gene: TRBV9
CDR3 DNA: TGTGCCAGCAGCGTAGAGTCGGACCTATACCCCTACGAGCAGTACTTC
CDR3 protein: CASSVESDLYPYEQYF

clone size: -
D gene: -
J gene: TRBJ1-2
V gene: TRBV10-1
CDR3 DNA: TGCGCCAGCAGTGAGTCGCCCCTCGGGGTAGGAGGCTACACCTTC
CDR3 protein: CASSESPLGVGGYTF

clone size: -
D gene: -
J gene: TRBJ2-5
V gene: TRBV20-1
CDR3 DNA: TGCAGTGCTGATGGTCAAGAGACCCAGTACTTC
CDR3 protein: CSADGQETQYF

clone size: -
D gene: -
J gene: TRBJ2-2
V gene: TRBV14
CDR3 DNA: TGTGCCAGCAGCCAATTTCGGCAGGACACCGGGGAGCTGTTTTTT
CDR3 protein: CASSQFRQDTGELFF

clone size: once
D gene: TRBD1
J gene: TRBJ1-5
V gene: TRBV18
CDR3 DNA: TGTGCCAGCTCACGCGGGACAGAGAATCAGCCCCAGCATTTT
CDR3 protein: CASSRGTENQPQHF

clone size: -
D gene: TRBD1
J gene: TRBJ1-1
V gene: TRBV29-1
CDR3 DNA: TGCAGCGTCCAGTCCCGACAGGGGAACACTGAAGCTTTCTTT
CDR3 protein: CSVQSRQGNTEAFF

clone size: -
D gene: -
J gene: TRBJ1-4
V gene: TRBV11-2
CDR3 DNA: TGTGCCAGCAGCGGCGCCGTAAATGAAAAACTGTTTTTT
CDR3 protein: CASSGAVNEKLFF

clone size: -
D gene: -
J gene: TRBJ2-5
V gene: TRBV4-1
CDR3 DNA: TGCGCCAGCAGCCAAGCCTCTTCGGGGAGGGAGACCCAGTACTTC
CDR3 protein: CASSQASSGRETQYF

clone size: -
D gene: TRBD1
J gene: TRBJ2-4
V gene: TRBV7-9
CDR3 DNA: TGTGCCAGCAGCTCGGACAGGGGGGGTAACATTCAGTACTTC
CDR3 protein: CASSSDRGGNIQYF

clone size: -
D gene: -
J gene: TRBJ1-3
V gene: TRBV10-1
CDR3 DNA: TGCGCCAGCAGTTCTTCTTCGGGCCCAGAAACTGGAAACACCATATATTTT
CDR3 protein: CASSSSSGPETGNTIYF

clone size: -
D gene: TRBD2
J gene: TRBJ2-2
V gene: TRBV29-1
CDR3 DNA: TGCAGCGCCGTTAGCCGGGAGGGGTACACCGGGGAGCTGTTTTTT
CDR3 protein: CSAVSREGYTGELFF